The clone carrying this T cell receptor (beta chain) has ten or more counts. The CDR3 has 15 residues. V shed 5 bases and J 3 bases; nucleotides not matched to a gene: 4. CDR1 and CDR2 from the germline V gene are SNHLY and FYNNEI. Indicated time point: patch test 2, 6 weeks after DPC sensitization. Regarding treatment: therapeutic diphenylcyclopropenone sensitization with weekly scalp DPC. These data belong to a study of human T cells and chemical hapten exposure. Each cDNA molecule in the library carried unique molecular identifiers. MiXCR was run by TCRdb on the RACE reads, yielding one entry per CDR3 protein. The repertoire holds 35,000 to 45,000 distinct CDR3 sequences, with just under 9% as singletons.

The receptor comes from a middle-aged woman with alopecia areata. Some clones in this sample may be carry-over from other donors' samples. The sample here was whole blood, taken in connection with sensitization to the hapten diphenylcyclopropenone (DPC). The chain uses TRBV2 and TRBJ2-3; 11 positions match TRBD2. The CDR3 spells CASSLAGGWTDTQYF. CDR3 coding DNA: TGTGCCAGCAGTCTAGCGGGGGGATGGACAGATACGCAGTATTTT.